The clone carrying this T cell receptor beta chain was recorded only once. This record belongs to a study of blood T cells in healthy people across ages. Study details: Template switching caught about one barcoded beta molecule for each two T cells.

Trimming at V came to 4 bases and at J to 2 bases, leaving 7 bases not matched to a gene. Per germline, CDR1 SGHDT and CDR2 YYEEEE. CDR3 size: 16 residues. It was with a sample-barcoded 5' primer and a J-beta primer mix that a second PCR of about 6 to 12 cycles was run. Tags on each cDNA molecule came from a template-switch adaptor with 12 random nucleotides. TCRdb recomputed calls from the 5' RACE reads with MiXCR, one row per CDR3 protein. The table includes 600,000 to 650,000 distinct CDR3 sequences, about 54% detected once. This TCR came from a man aged 60 to 75 in good health. The rearrangement links TRBV5-6 to TRBJ2-5, with 11 nucleotides matching TRBD1. The source material was blood. CDR3 sequence (DNA): TGTGCCAGCAGCGCAACCGGGACAGGGGGACAAGAGACCCAGTACTTC. Protein product: CASSATGTGGQETQYF. Full variable domain (missing parts from reference TRBV5-6 and TRBJ2-5): DAGVTQSPTHLIKTRGQQVTLRCSPKSGHDTVSWYQQALGQGPQFIFQYYEEEERQRGNFPDRFSGHQFPNYSSELNVNALLLGDSALYLCASSATGTGGQETQYFGPGTRLLVL.